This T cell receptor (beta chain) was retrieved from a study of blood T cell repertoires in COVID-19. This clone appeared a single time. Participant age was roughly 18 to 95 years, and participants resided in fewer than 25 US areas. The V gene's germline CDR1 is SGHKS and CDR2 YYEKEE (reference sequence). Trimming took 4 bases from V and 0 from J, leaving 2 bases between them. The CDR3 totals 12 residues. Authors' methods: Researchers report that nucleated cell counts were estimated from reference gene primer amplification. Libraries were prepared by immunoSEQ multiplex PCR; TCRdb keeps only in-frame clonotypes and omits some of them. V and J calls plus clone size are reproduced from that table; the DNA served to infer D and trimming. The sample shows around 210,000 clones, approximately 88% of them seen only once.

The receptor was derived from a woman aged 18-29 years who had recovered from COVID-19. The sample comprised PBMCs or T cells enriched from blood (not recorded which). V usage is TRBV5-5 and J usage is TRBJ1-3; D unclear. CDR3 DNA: TGTGCCAGCAGCCGCTCTGGAAACACCATATATTTT. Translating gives CASSRSGNTIYF. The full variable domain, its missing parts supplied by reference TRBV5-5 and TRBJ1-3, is DAGVTQSPTHLIKTRGQQVTLRCSPISGHKSVSWYQQVLGQGPQFIFQYYEKEERGRGNFPDRFSARQFPNYSSELNVNALLLGDSALYLCASSRSGNTIYFGEGSWLTVV.